The rows below give T cell receptor beta chains drawn from one sample of a study of shared clonotypes between healthy human individuals. The data were produced by immunoSEQ multiplex PCR, yet TCRdb's version contains in-frame clones alone and is incomplete. The top ten clones hold 0.055% to 0.07% of a sample with about 600,000 clones, around 97% of them seen once. Sequencing input: naive CD4+ T cells sorted from blood. Receptor source: a woman under 40 in good health. The CDR3 runs from the conserved cysteine through the conserved F or W. Fields, in order: J gene, V gene, CDR3 protein.

TRBJ1-6	TRBV19	CASSSPAGNSPLHF
-	TRBV7-2	CASSLGRVGRHEQYF
TRBJ2-7	TRBV5-8	CASSLYWGESTPEQYF
TRBJ2-2	TRBV6-5	CASTPWEGKAGELFF
TRBJ1-2	TRBV5-1	CASSSTGTGAGGYTF
TRBJ1-5	TRBV7-3	CASSLTLWGRNQPQHF
TRBJ2-7	TRBV28	CATGDPRGSTYEQYF
TRBJ2-7	TRBV28	CASSPLGGGRMSYEQYF
TRBJ2-7	TRBV18	CASSPITGFGDYEQYF
TRBJ2-2	TRBV14	CASSVGWLANTGELFF
TRBJ2-5	TRBV11-3	CASSPGGQNQETQYF
TRBJ2-7	TRBV28	CASSQSVEGDYEQYF